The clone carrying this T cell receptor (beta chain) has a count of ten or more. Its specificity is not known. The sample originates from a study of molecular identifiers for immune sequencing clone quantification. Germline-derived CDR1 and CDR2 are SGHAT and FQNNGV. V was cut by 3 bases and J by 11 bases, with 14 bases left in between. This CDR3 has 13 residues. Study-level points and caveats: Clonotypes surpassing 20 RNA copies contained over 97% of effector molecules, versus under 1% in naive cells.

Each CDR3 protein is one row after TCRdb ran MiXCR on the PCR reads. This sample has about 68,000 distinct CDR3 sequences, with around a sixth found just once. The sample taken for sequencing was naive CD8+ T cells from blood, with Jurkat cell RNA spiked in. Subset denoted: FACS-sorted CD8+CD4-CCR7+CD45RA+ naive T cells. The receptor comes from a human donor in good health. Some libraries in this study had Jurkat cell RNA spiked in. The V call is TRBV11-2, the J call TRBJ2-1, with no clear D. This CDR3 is CASSFPPAPQQFF. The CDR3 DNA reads TGTGCCAGCAGCTTCCCCCCCGCGCCCCAGCAGTTCTTC.